This paragraph reports one TCR beta chain. This entry belongs to a study of T cell changes during pregnancy in multiple sclerosis. TCRdb keeps only in-frame clones here, not all; method: immunoSEQ multiplex PCR. Among fewer than 95,000 clones listed, 90% to 95% were seen once. The CDR3 consists of 16 residues. Trimming left V 4 bases short and J 4 bases short, with 17 bases between. The germline V gene encodes CDR1 MDHEN and CDR2 SYDVKM. V usage is TRBV28 and J usage is TRBJ2-1; D perhaps matches TRBD2 (6 bases). The material was peripheral blood, obtained in the third trimester of pregnancy. This TCR was recovered from a female donor with multiple sclerosis, enrolled in a pregnancy study. The CDR3 protein is CASSSTRERVYNEQFF. Written as DNA, the CDR3 is TGTGCCAGCAGTTCGACTCGGGAGAGGGTATACAATGAGCAGTTCTTC.